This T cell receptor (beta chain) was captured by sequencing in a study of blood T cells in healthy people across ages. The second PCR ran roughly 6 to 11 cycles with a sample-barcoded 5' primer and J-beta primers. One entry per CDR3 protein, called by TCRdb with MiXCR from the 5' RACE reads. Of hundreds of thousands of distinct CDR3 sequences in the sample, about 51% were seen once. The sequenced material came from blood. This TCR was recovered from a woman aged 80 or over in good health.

CDR3 coding DNA: TGTGCCAGCAGCTTAAGGGGACAGGTCCCCTACGAGCAGTACTTC. Translating it yields CASSLRGQVPYEQYF. The rearrangement joins TRBV7-3 to TRBJ2-7; 8 bases line up with TRBD1. Germline-derived CDR1 and CDR2 are SGHTA and FQGTGA. The V gene end was trimmed by 1 base and the J gene end by 2 bases; junction bases not matched to a gene: 4. The CDR3 is made up of 15 amino acids.